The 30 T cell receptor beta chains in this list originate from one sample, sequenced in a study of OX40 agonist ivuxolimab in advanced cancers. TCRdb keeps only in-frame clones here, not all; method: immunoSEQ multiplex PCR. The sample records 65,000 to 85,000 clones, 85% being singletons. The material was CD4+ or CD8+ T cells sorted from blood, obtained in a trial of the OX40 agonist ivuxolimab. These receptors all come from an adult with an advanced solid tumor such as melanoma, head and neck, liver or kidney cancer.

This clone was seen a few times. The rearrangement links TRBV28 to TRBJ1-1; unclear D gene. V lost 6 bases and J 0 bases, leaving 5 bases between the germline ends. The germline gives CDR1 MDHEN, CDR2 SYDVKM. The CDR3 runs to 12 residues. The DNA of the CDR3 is TGTGCCAGCAGACTGCTGAACACTGAAGCTTTCTTT. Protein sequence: CASRLLNTEAFF.

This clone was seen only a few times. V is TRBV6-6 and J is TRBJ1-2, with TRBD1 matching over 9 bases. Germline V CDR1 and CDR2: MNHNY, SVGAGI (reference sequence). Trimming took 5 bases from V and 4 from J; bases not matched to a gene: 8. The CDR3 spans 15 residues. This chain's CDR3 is CASSKGQGGPYGYTF. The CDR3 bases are TGTGCCAGCAGTAAGGGACAGGGAGGACCCTATGGCTACACCTTC.

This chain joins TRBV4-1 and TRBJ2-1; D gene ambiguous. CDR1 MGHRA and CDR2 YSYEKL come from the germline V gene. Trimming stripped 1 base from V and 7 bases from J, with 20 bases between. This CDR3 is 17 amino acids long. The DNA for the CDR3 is TGCGCCAGCAGCCAAGTGGATGGTAGGAGTACAAGGAATGAGCAGTTCTTC. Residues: CASSQVDGRSTRNEQFF.

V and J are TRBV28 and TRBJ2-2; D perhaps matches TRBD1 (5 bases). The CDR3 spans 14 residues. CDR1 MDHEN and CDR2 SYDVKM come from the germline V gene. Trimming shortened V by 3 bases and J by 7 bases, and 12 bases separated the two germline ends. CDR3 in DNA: TGTGCCAGCAGTTTGGGGCTGGCATTCGGGGAGCTGTTTTTT. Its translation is CASSLGLAFGELFF.

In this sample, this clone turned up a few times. CDR3 region: CASSAKGGAGGKETQYF. CDR3 in DNA: TGTGCCAGCAGCGCAAAAGGGGGAGCGGGAGGGAAAGAGACCCAGTACTTC. This chain uses TRBV9 with TRBJ2-5; 10 nucleotides agree with TRBD2. Trimming cost V 3 bases and J 3 bases; bases outside gene matches: 11. The CDR3 consists of 17 residues. Germline V lookup: CDR1 SGDLS, CDR2 YYNGEE.

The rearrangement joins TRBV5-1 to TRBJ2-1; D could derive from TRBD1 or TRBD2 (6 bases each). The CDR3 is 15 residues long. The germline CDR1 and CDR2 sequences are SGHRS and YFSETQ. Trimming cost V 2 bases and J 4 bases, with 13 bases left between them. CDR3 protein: CASSLSGGGYNEQFF. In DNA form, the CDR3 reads TGCGCCAGCAGCTTAAGCGGAGGGGGATACAATGAGCAGTTCTTC.

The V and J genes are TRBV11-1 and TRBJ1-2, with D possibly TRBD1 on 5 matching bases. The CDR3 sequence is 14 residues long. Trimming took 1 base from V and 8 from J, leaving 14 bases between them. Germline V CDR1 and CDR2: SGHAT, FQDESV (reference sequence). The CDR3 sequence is CASSLDPDRGGYTF. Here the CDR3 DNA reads TGTGCCAGCAGCTTAGATCCCGATAGGGGCGGCTACACCTTC. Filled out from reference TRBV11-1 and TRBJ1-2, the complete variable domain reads EAEVAQSPRYKITEKSQAVAFWCDPISGHATLYWYRQILGQGPELLVQFQDESVVDDSQLPKDRFSAERLKGVDSTLKIQPAELGDSAMYLCASSLDPDRGGYTFGSGTRLTVV.

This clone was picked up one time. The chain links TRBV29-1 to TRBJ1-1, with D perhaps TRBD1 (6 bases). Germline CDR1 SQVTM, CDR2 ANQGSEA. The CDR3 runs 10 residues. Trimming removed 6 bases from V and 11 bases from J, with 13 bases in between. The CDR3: CSVAEGGAFF. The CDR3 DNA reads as TGCAGCGTCGCCGAGGGGGGGGCTTTCTTT.

CDR3 region: CASSLRTGVETQYF. For the CDR3, the DNA is TGTGCCAGCAGCTTACGGACAGGGGTAGAGACCCAGTACTTC. The chain carries TRBV7-9 and TRBJ2-5; 9 bases are a match to TRBD1. CDR3 length: 14 residues. The V gene end was trimmed by 2 bases and the J gene end by 4 bases; junction bases not matched to a gene: 2. The V gene's germline CDR1 is SEHNR and CDR2 FQNEAQ (reference sequence).

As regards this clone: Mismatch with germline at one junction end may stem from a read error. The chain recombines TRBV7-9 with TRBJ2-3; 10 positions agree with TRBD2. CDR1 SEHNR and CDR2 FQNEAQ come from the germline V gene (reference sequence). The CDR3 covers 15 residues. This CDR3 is CASSLAGVWTDTQYF. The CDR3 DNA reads TGTGCCAGCAGCCTAGCGGGAGTATGGACAGATACGCAGTATTTT.

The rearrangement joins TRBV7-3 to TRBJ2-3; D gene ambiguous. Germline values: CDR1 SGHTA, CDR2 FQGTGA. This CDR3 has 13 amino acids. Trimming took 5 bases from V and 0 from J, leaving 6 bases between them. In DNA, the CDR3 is TGTGCCAGCAGCCTCGGAAGCACAGATACGCAGTATTTT. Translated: CASSLGSTDTQYF.

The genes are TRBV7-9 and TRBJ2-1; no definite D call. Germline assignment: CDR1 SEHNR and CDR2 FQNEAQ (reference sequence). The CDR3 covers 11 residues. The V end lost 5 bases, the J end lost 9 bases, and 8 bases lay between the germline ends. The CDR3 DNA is TGTGCCAGCAGCGGCCTCGGTGAGCAGTTCTTC. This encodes CASSGLGEQFF.

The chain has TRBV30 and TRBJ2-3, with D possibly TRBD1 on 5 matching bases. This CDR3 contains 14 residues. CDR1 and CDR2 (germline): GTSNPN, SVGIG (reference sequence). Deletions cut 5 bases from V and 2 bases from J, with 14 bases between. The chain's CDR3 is CAWCRAAFTDTQYF. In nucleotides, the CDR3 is TGTGCCTGGTGCAGGGCAGCCTTCACAGATACGCAGTATTTT.

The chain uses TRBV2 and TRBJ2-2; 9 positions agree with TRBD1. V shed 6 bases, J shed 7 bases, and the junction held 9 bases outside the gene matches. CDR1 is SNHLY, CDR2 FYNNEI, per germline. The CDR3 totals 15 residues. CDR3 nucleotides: TGTGCCAGCAGACCGGGACAGGGTGTTTACGGGGAGCTGTTTTTT. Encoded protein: CASRPGQGVYGELFF.

CDR3 DNA sequence: TGTGCCAGCAGCTCGTACAGCGGAGGAGAGACCCAGTACTTC. This codes for CASSSYSGGETQYF. The rearrangement links TRBV7-2 to TRBJ2-5; D is perhaps TRBD2 (5 bases). V lost 4 bases, J lost 4 bases, and 13 bases lay in between. The CDR3 has 14 amino acids. The V gene's germline CDR1 is SGHTA and CDR2 FQGNSA. The variable domain in full, completed from reference TRBV7-2 and TRBJ2-5, reads GAGVSQSPSNKVTEKGKDVELRCDPISGHTALYWYRQSLGQGLEFLIYFQGNSAPDKSGLPSDRFSAERTGGSVSTLTIQRTQQEDSAVYLCASSSYSGGETQYFGPGTRLLVL.

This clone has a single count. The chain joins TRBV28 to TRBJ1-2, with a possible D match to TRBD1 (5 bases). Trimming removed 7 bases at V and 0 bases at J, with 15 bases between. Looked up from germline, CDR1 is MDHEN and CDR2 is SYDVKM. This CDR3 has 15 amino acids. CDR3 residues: CASNPGRGSNYGYTF. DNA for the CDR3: TGTGCCAGCAACCCAGGGAGGGGTTCTAACTATGGCTACACCTTC.

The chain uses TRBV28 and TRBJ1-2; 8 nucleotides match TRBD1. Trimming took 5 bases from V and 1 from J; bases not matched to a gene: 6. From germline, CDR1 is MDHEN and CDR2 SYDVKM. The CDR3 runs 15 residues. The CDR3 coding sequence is TGTGCCAGCAGTCCCGGGACAGGCCTTAACTATGGCTACACCTTC. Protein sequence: CASSPGTGLNYGYTF.

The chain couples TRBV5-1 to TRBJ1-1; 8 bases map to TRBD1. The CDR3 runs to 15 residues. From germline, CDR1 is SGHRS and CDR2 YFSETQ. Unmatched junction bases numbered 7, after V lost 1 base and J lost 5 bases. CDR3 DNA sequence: TGCGCCAGCAGCTTGTGGGCAGGGGGCGGGACTGAAGCTTTCTTT. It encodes CASSLWAGGGTEAFF.

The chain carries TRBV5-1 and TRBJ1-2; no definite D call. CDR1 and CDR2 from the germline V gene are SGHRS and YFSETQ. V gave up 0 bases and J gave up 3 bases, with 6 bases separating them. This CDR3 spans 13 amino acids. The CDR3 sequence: CASSLAQYYGYTF. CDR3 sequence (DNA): TGCGCCAGCAGCTTGGCACAGTACTATGGCTACACCTTC.

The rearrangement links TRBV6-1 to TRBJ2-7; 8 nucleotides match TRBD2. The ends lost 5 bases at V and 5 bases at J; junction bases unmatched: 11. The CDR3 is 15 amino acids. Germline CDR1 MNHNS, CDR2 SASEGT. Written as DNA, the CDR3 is TGTGCCAGCAGTCATAGCGGGGCTGCCCTCGACGAGCAGTACTTC. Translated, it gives CASSHSGAALDEQYF.

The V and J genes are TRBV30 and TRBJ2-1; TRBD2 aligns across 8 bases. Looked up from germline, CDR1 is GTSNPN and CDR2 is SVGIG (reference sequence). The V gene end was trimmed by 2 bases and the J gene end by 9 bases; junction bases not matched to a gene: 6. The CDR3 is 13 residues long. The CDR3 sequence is CAWSITSGSEQFF. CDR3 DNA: TGTGCCTGGAGTATTACTAGCGGTAGTGAGCAGTTCTTC.

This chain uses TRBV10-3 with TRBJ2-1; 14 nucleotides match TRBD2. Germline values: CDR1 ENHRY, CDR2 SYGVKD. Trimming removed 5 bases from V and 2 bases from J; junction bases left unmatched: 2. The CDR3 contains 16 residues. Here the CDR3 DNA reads TGTGCCATCAGTAGACTAGCGGGGGGGACCTACAATGAGCAGTTCTTC. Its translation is CAISRLAGGTYNEQFF.

Written as DNA, the CDR3 is TGTGCCAGCAGCTTGGCTGCGACGCAGCCCCAGCATTTT. Protein product: CASSLAATQPQHF. V is TRBV5-5 and J is TRBJ1-5; no firm D call. The CDR3 contains 13 residues. V was shortened by 0 bases and J by 7 bases, with 8 bases between the two germline ends. CDR1 is SGHKS, CDR2 YYEKEE, per germline (reference sequence).

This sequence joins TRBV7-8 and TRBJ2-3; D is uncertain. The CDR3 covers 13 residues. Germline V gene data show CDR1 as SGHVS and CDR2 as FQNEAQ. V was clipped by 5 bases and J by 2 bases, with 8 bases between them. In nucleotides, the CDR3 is TGTGCCAGCAGCACGACAAACACAGATACGCAGTATTTT. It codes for CASSTTNTDTQYF.

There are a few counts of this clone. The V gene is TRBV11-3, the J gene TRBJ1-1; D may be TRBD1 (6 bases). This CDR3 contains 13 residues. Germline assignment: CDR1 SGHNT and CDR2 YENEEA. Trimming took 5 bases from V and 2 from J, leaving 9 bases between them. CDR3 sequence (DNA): TGTGCCAGCAGCGAGGGGGTAAACACTGAAGCTTTCTTT. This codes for CASSEGVNTEAFF.

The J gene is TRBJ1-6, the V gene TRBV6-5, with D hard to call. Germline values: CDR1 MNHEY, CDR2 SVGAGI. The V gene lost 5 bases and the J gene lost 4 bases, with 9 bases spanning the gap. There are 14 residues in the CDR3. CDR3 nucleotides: TGTGCCAGCAGTCGGACTAATTATAATTCACCCCTCCACTTT. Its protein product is CASSRTNYNSPLHF.

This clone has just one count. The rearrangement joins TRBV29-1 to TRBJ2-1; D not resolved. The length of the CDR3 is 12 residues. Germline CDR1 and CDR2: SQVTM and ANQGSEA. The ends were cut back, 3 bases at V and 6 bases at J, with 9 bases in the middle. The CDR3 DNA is TGCAGCGTTGACCGGAAGGCCAATGAGCAGTTCTTC. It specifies CSVDRKANEQFF.

The CDR3 DNA follows: TGTGCCAGCAGCGTAGCTGGGGACAGCGTCTACAATGAGCAGTTCTTC. Translated, it gives CASSVAGDSVYNEQFF. The chain combines TRBV9 with TRBJ2-1; the match to TRBD1 covers 7 bases. Germline loops: CDR1 SGDLS, CDR2 YYNGEE. The CDR3 is made up of 16 amino acids. Losses at the gene ends were 0 bases for V and 3 bases for J; bases not matched to a gene: 6.

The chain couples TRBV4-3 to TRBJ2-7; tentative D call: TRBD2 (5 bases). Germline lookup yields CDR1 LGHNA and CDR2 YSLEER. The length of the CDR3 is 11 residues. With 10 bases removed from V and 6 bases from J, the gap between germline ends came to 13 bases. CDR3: CATHSESEQYF. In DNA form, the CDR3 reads TGCGCCACCCATAGCGAGAGCGAGCAGTACTTC.

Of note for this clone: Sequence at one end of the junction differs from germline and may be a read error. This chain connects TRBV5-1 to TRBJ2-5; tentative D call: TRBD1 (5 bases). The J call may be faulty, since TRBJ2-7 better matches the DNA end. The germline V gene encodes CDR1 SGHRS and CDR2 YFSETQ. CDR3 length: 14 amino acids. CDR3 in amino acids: CASSPGASSDEQYF. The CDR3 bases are TGCGCCAGCAGCCCTGGGGCCAGCTCCGACGAGCAGTACTTC.